The 21 T cell receptor beta chains in this list originate from one sample, sequenced in a study of T cell responses to AZD1222 COVID-19 vaccine. The data were produced by immunoSEQ multiplex PCR, yet TCRdb's version contains in-frame clones alone and is incomplete. The sample gives some 170,000 clones, around nine tenths of which show up once; 1.5% to 2% is in the top ten. This specimen consisted of peripheral blood, obtained on day 0 of AZD1222 vaccination. These TCRs come from an adult in good health.

In DNA form, the CDR3 reads TGTGCCAGCAGTTCAGGGCTTCGCTCACCCCTCCACTTT. It yields the protein CASSSGLRSPLHF. This chain joins TRBV28 and TRBJ1-6, with TRBD1 as a possible D gene (5 bases). CDR3 length: 13 amino acids. Germline assignment: CDR1 MDHEN and CDR2 SYDVKM. V lost 4 bases and J lost 10, with 11 bases in between.

This clone was seen a single time. This chain joins TRBV27 and TRBJ2-5; no clear D. The CDR3 spans 11 residues. With 5 bases removed from V and 9 bases from J, the gap between germline ends came to 10 bases. Germline CDR1 reads MNHEY; CDR2 reads SMNVEV (reference sequence). CDR3 in DNA: TGTGCCAGCAGTCCGGAGTGGTCCCAGTACTTC. It encodes CASSPEWSQYF.

V gene TRBV6-2 or TRBV6-3 combines with J gene TRBJ1-2, with TRBD1 matching 10 bases. CDR3 size: 12 residues. Germline CDR1 reads MNHEY; CDR2 reads SVGEGT. The V segment lost 4 bases and the J segment 14 bases; nucleotides outside the gene matches: 7. CDR3 sequence reads: CASSSRDRGGTF. The CDR3 region has the DNA TGTGCCAGCAGTTCGAGGGACAGGGGAGGGACCTTC.

This clone was seen once. This chain links TRBV10-3 with TRBJ1-6, with a possible D match to TRBD1 (5 bases). The CDR3 extends over 14 amino acids. Germline V gives CDR1 ENHRY, CDR2 SYGVKD. The ends were cut back, 2 bases at V and 8 bases at J, with 10 bases in the middle. The CDR3 nucleotides are TGTGCCATCAGTGAGAAGGGGTTAGATTCACCCCTCCACTTT. This translates into CAISEKGLDSPLHF.

This clone came up a few times. This rearrangement joins TRBV7-9 to TRBJ1-4; TRBD1 aligns across 7 bases. Germline lookup yields CDR1 SEHNR and CDR2 FQNEAQ (reference sequence). The CDR3 is 14 residues long. Unmatched junction bases numbered 6, after V lost 5 bases and J lost 6 bases. The CDR3 coding sequence is TGTGCCAGCAGCACGAACAGGGGCGATGAAAAACTGTTTTTT. Translated, it gives CASSTNRGDEKLFF.

This clone showed up just once. V gene TRBV6-2 or TRBV6-3 combines with J gene TRBJ1-2; TRBD1 agrees at 9 bases. The length of the CDR3 is 13 residues. Per the germline V gene, CDR1 is MNHEY and CDR2 is SVGEGT. The V gene end was trimmed by 3 bases and the J gene end by 8 bases; junction bases not matched to a gene: 4. This CDR3 is CASSYSGTGGYTF. In nucleotides, the CDR3 is TGTGCCAGCAGTTATTCCGGGACAGGGGGCTACACCTTC.

This clone was counted a single time. The rearrangement joins TRBV6-5 to TRBJ2-7; D perhaps matches TRBD1 (6 bases). Trimming stripped 5 bases from V and 6 bases from J, with 17 bases between. From germline, CDR1 is MNHEY and CDR2 SVGAGI. The CDR3 has 14 residues. The CDR3 is CASSNLQGEGEQYF. The CDR3 nucleotides are TGTGCCAGCAGTAATCTACAGGGAGAGGGCGAGCAGTACTTC.

V usage is TRBV2 and J usage is TRBJ2-7; the match to TRBD1 covers 12 bases. The germline V gene encodes CDR1 SNHLY and CDR2 FYNNEI. The V segment lost 6 bases and the J segment 7 bases; nucleotides outside the gene matches: 16. This CDR3 comprises 17 residues. CDR3 nucleotides: TGTGCCAGCAGGGATCCGGGACAGGGGGCCCGGGGGCGAGAGCAGTACGTC. This encodes CASRDPGQGARGREQYV.

V usage is TRBV19 and J usage is TRBJ2-1; D may correspond to TRBD1 or TRBD2 (5 bases each). Germline V CDR1 and CDR2: LNHDA, SQIVND (reference sequence). This CDR3 is built from 12 residues. V lost 3 bases and J 5 bases, leaving 5 bases between the germline ends. CDR3 region: CASSMGDNEQFF. The CDR3 DNA reads TGTGCCAGTAGTATGGGGGACAATGAGCAGTTCTTC.

The rearrangement uses TRBV18 and TRBJ1-2, with 7 bases that match TRBD1. Germline values: CDR1 KGHSH, CDR2 LQKENI. This CDR3 is 14 amino acids long. V was clipped by 2 bases and J by 4 bases; unmatched bases: 4. The DNA of the CDR3 is TGTGCCAGCTCACCAAGGGACAGACCCTATGGCTACACCTTC. It yields the protein CASSPRDRPYGYTF.

The genes are TRBV5-4 and TRBJ2-1; 8 bases are shared with TRBD2. Germline V lookup: CDR1 SGHNT, CDR2 YYREEE (reference sequence). The CDR3 covers 15 residues. J was trimmed by 3 bases and V by 1 base; bases with no gene match: 3. CDR3: CASSLLAGLYNEQFF. Here the CDR3 DNA reads TGTGCCAGCAGCTTGTTAGCGGGGCTCTACAATGAGCAGTTCTTC.

The rearrangement links TRBV5-8 to TRBJ2-3; 7 nucleotides align to TRBD1. Per germline, CDR1 SGHTS and CDR2 YDEGEE. The length of the CDR3 is 15 residues. With 0 bases clipped from V and 1 base from J, the junction kept 2 bases outside the gene matches. The DNA of the CDR3 is TGTGCCAGCAGCTTGGGGGGACAGCGCACAGATACGCAGTATTTT. Protein: CASSLGGQRTDTQYF.

The rearrangement links TRBV7-2 to TRBJ2-7, with a weak D call TRBD1 (5 bases). Germline V gene data show CDR1 as SGHTA and CDR2 as FQGNSA. The V gene lost 3 bases and the J gene lost 3 bases, with 9 bases spanning the gap. This CDR3 has 13 amino acids. The CDR3 sequence is CASSFGHNYEQYF. CDR3 in DNA: TGTGCCAGCAGCTTCGGACATAACTACGAGCAGTACTTC.

V is TRBV6-6 and J is TRBJ1-2, with 11 bases matching TRBD1. Germline lookup yields CDR1 MNHNY and CDR2 SVGAGI (reference sequence). This CDR3 has 13 residues. The V segment lost 4 bases and the J segment 10 bases; nucleotides outside the gene matches: 5. CDR3 in amino acids: CASSSGQGVDYTF. In DNA form, the CDR3 reads TGTGCCAGCAGTTCGGGACAGGGGGTTGACTACACCTTC.

This clone is a singleton in its sample. This chain links TRBV14 with TRBJ2-1; 8 positions match TRBD2. J was trimmed by 4 bases and V by 4 bases; bases with no gene match: 9. The CDR3 extends over 16 amino acids. The germline CDR1 and CDR2 sequences are SGHDN and FVKESK. The CDR3, as DNA: TGTGCCAGCAGCCCCCTTATAATAGCGGGGTACAATGAGCAGTTCTTC. Its translation: CASSPLIIAGYNEQFF.

The gene calls are TRBV2 and TRBJ2-2; no clear D. V dropped 7 bases and J dropped 6 bases, with 12 bases sitting between them. The CDR3 covers 13 residues. Germline V gene data show CDR1 as SNHLY and CDR2 as FYNNEI. CDR3 bases: TGTGCCAGCAACCAGCCATATCCCGGGGAGCTGTTTTTT. Translating it yields CASNQPYPGELFF.

This rearrangement joins TRBV5-6 to TRBJ2-5; D is possibly TRBD1 (5 bases). Germline V gene sequence: CDR1 SGHDT, CDR2 YYEEEE. This CDR3 contains 14 residues. V lost 7 bases to trimming and J lost 5 bases, with 18 bases between them. CDR3 coding DNA: TGTGCCAGCGCGTCGGACATCGGGTGGGAGACCCAGTACTTC. Amino acids: CASASDIGWETQYF.

The chain employs TRBV6-2 or TRBV6-3 and TRBJ2-7, with D hard to call. The CDR3 runs to 15 residues. The V end was cut by 5 bases, the J end by 6 bases, with 20 bases between. Germline values: CDR1 MNHEY, CDR2 SVGEGT. CDR3 amino acids: CASSPPTDSLLEQYF. The CDR3 DNA follows: TGTGCCAGCAGTCCACCAACGGATAGTCTTCTCGAGCAGTACTTC.

This chain links TRBV5-8 with TRBJ2-3, with TRBD2 matching 7 bases. The CDR3 is 15 residues long. The V gene end was trimmed by 4 bases and the J gene end by 5 bases; junction bases not matched to a gene: 10. The V gene's germline CDR1 is SGHTS and CDR2 YDEGEE. Written as DNA, the CDR3 is TGTGCCAGCAGCAGTCCTAGCGGTGGGAGAGATACGCAGTATTTT. This translates into CASSSPSGGRDTQYF.

The chain uses TRBV7-2 and TRBJ1-3, with a tentative D call TRBD1 (5 bases). Germline V lookup: CDR1 SGHTA, CDR2 FQGNSA. The CDR3 loop spans 16 amino acids. V was cut by 4 bases and J by 0 bases, with 13 bases left in between. The CDR3 is CASSYRRGISGNTIYF. CDR3 DNA sequence: TGTGCCAGCAGCTATAGAAGGGGCATCTCTGGAAACACCATATATTTT.

The chain employs TRBV3-1 (or the pseudogene TRBV3-2) and TRBJ1-1, with D unclear. The germline V gene encodes CDR1 LGHDT and CDR2 YNNKEL (reference sequence). The CDR3 consists of 15 residues. V lost 4 bases to trimming and J lost 3 bases, with 15 bases between them. The CDR3 region is CASSPGWVEDTEAFF. CDR3 nucleotides: TGTGCCAGCAGCCCAGGATGGGTCGAGGACACTGAAGCTTTCTTT.